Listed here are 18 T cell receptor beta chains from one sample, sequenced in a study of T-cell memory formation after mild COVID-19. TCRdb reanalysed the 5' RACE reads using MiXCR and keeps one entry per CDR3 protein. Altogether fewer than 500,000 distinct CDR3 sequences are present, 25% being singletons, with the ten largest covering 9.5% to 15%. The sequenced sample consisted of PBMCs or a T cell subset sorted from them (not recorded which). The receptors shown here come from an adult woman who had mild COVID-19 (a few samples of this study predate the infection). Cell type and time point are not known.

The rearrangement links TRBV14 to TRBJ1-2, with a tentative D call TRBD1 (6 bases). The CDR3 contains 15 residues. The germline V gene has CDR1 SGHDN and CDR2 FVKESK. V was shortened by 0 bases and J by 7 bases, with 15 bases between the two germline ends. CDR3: CASSQDGGTLFGYTF. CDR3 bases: TGTGCCAGCAGCCAAGATGGTGGGACACTCTTTGGCTACACCTTC. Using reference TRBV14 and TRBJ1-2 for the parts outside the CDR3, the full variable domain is EAGVTQFPSHSVIEKGQTVTLRCDPISGHDNLYWYRRVMGKEIKFLLHFVKESKQDESGMPNNRFLAERTGGTYSTLKVQPAELEDSGVYFCASSQDGGTLFGYTFGSGTRLTVV.

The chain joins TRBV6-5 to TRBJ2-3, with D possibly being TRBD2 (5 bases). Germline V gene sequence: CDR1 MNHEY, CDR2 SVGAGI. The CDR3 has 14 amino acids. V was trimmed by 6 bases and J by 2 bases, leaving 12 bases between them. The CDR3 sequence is CASRIERYTDTQYF. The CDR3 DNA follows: TGTGCCAGCAGGATAGAGCGGTACACAGATACGCAGTATTTT.

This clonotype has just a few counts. The chain's CDR3 is CASSSRQAWPEAFF. CDR3 DNA sequence: TGTGCCAGCAGCTCCAGACAGGCATGGCCTGAAGCTTTCTTT. This chain links TRBV11-3 with TRBJ1-1; D possibly corresponds to TRBD1 (6 bases). The CDR3 runs to 14 residues. V was pared by 4 bases and J by 6 bases, with 15 bases between. Germline CDR1 and CDR2: SGHNT and YENEEA.

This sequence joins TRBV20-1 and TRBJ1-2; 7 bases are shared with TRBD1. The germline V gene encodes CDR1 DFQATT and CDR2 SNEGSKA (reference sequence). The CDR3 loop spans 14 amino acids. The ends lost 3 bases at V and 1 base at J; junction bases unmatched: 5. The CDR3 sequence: CSASRQGGNYGYTF. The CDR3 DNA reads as TGCAGTGCTAGTAGACAGGGAGGTAACTATGGCTACACCTTC.

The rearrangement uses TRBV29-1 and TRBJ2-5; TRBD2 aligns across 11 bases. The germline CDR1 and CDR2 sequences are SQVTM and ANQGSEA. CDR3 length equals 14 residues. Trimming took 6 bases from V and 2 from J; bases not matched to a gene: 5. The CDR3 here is CSVTGLAVQETQYF. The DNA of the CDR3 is TGCAGCGTCACGGGACTAGCGGTTCAAGAGACCCAGTACTTC.

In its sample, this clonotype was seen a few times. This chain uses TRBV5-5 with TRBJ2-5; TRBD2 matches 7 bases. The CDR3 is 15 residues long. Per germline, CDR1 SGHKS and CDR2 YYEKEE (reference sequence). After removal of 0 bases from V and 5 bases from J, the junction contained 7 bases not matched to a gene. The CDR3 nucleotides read TGTGCCAGCAGCTTGGGAACGGGAGGCCTGGAGACCCAGTACTTC. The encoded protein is CASSLGTGGLETQYF.

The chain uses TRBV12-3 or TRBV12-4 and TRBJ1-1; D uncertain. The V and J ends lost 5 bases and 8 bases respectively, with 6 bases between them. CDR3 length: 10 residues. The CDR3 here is CASSNSEAFF. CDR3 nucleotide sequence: TGTGCCAGCAGTAACTCGGAAGCTTTCTTT.

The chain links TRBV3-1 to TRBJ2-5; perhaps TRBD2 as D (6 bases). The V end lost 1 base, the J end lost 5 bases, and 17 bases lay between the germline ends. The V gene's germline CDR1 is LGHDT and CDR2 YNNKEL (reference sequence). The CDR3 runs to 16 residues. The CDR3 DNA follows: TGTGCCAGCAGCCAAGGGAGGGTGGGTGGCGCGGAGACCCAGTACTTC. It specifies CASSQGRVGGAETQYF.

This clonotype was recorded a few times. In DNA form, the CDR3 reads TGCAGTGTGTTCCGCCGGGGAGCCTACAATGAGCAGTTCTTC. This gives the protein CSVFRRGAYNEQFF. The rearrangement uses TRBV20-1 and TRBJ2-1; D is possibly TRBD2 (5 bases). Germline V lookup: CDR1 DFQATT, CDR2 SNEGSKA (reference sequence). The CDR3 has 14 amino acids. Trimming stripped 7 bases from V and 2 bases from J, with 15 bases between.

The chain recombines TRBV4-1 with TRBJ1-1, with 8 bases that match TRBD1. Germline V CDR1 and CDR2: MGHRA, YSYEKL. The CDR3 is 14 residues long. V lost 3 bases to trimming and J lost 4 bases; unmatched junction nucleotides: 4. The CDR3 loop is CASSQDRAATEAFF. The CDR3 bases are TGCGCCAGCAGCCAGGACAGGGCGGCCACTGAAGCTTTCTTT.

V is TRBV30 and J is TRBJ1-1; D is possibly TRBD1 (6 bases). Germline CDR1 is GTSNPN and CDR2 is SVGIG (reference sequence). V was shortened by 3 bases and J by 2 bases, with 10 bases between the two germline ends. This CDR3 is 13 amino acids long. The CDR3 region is CAWSGQINTEAFF. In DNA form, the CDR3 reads TGTGCCTGGAGCGGACAGATCAACACTGAAGCTTTCTTT. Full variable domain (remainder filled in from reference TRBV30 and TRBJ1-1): SQTIHQWPATLVQPVGSPLSLECTVEGTSNPNLYWYRQAAGRGLQLLFYSVGIGQISSEVPQNLSASRPQDRQFILSSKKLLLSDSGFYLCAWSGQINTEAFFGQGTRLTVV.

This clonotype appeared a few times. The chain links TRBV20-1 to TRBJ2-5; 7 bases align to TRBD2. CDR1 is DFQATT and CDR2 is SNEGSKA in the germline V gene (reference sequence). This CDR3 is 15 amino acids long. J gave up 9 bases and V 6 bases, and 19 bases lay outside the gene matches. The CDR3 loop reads CSAPTSGGYLMAQYF. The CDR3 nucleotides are TGCAGTGCCCCCACGTCGGGGGGTTACCTCATGGCCCAGTACTTC.

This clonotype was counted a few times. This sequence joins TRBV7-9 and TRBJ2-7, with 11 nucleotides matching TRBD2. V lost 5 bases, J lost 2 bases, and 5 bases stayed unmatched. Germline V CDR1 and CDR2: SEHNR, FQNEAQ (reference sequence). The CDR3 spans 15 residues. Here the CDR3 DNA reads TGTGCCAGCAGCACCACTAGCGGGAGAGCCTACGAGCAGTACTTC. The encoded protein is CASSTTSGRAYEQYF.

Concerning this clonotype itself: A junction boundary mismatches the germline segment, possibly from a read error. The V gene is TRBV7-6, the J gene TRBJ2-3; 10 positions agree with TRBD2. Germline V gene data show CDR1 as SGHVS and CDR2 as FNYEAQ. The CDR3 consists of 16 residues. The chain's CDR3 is CSSSLWTSGGTDTQYF. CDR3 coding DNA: TGTTCCAGCAGCCTATGGACTAGCGGCGGGACAGATACGCAGTATTTT.

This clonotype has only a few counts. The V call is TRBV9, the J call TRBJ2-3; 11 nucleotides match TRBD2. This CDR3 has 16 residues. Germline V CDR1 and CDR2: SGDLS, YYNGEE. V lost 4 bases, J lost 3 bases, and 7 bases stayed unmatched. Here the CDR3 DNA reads TGTGCCAGCAGCATCCGACTAGCGGGGACTACAGATACGCAGTATTTT. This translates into CASSIRLAGTTDTQYF.

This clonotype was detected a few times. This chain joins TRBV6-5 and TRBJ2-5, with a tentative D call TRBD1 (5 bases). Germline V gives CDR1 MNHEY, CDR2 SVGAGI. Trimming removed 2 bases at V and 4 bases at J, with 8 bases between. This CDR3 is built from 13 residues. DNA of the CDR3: TGTGCCAGCAGTTACGGTCAGGGAGAGACCCAGTACTTC. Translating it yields CASSYGQGETQYF.

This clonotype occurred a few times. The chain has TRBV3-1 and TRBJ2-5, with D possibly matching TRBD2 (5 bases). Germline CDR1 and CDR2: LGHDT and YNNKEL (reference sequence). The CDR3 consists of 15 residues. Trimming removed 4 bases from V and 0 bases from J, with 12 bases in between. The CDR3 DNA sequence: TGTGCCAGCAGCCGGGCTAGAGGGTACCAAGAGACCCAGTACTTC. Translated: CASSRARGYQETQYF.

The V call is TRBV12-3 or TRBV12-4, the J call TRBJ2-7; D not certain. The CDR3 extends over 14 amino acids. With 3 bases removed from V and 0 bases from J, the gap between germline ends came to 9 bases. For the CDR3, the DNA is TGTGCCAGCAGTTTTCTCCACCGCTCCTACGAGCAGTACTTC. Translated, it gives CASSFLHRSYEQYF.